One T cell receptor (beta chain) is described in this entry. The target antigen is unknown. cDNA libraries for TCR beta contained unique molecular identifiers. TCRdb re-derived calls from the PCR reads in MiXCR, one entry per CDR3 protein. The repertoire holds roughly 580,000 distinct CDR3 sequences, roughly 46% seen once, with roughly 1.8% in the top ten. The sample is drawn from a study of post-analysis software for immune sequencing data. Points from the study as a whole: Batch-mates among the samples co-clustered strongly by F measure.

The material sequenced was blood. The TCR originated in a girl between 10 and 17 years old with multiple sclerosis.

The DNA of the CDR3 is TGTGCCAGCAGTTCGCTAGCGGGAGGGATAGATACGCAGTATTTT. It specifies CASSSLAGGIDTQYF. The rearrangement joins TRBV6-5 to TRBJ2-3; 12 bases match TRBD2. The V gene's germline CDR1 is MNHEY and CDR2 SVGAGI. The length of the CDR3 is 15 residues. J gave up 5 bases and V 4 bases, and 4 bases lay outside the gene matches.